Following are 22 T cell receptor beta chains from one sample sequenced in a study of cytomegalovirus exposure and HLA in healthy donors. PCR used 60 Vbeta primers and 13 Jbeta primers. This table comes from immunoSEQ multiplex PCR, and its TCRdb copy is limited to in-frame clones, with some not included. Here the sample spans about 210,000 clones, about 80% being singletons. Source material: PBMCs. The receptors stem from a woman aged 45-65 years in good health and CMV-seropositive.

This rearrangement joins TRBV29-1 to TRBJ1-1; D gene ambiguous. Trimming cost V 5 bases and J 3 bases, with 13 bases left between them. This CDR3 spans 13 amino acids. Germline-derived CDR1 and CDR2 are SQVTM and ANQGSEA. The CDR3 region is CSVRGGRDTEAFF. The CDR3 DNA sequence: TGCAGCGTTCGGGGAGGGAGGGACACTGAAGCTTTCTTT.

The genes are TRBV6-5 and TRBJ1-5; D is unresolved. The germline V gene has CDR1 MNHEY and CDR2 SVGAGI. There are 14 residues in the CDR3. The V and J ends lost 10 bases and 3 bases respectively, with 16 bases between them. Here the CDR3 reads CATSVRQNNQPQHF. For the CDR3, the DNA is TGTGCCACCTCTGTGAGGCAGAACAATCAGCCCCAGCATTTT.

The CDR3 here is CASSPGGVLSNEKLFF. CDR3 nucleotide sequence: TGTGCCAGCAGCCCCGGGGGTGTGTTATCTAATGAAAAACTGTTTTTT. The chain uses TRBV7-2 and TRBJ1-4; the D gene is possibly TRBD1 (5 bases). The CDR3 has 16 amino acids. The germline gives CDR1 SGHTA, CDR2 FQGNSA. V lost 5 bases, J lost 3 bases, and 16 bases lay in between.

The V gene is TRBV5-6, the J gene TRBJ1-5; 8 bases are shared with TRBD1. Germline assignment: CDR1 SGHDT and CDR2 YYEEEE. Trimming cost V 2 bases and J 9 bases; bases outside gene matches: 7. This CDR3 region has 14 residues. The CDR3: CASSFGQGPWPQHF. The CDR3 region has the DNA TGTGCCAGCAGCTTCGGACAGGGCCCCTGGCCCCAGCATTTT.

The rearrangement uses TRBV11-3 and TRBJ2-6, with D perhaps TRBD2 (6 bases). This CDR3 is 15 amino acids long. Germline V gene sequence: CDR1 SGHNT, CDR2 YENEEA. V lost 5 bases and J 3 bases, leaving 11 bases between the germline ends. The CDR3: CASSKGGVGANVLTF. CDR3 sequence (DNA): TGTGCCAGCAGCAAAGGAGGGGTTGGGGCCAACGTCCTGACTTTC.

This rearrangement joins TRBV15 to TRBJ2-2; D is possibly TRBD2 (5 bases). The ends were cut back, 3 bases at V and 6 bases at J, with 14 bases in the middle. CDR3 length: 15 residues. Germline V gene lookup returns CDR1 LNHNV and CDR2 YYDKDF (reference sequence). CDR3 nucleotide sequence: TGTGCCACCAGCAGGGATCGGAGGTTGGCCGGGGAGCTGTTTTTT. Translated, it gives CATSRDRRLAGELFF.

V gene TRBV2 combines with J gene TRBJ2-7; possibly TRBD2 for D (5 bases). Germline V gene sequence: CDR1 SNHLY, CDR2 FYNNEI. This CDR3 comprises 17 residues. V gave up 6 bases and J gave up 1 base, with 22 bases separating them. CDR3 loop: CASRGLRPFEGSYEQYF. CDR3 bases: TGTGCCAGCAGAGGACTTCGGCCTTTCGAAGGATCCTACGAGCAGTACTTC.

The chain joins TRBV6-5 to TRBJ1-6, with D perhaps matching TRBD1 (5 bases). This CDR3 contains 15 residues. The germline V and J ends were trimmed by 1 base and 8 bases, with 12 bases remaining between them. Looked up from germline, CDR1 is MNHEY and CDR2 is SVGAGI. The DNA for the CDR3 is TGTGCCAGCAGTTACTTTCAGGGTTTGGATTCACCCCTCCACTTT. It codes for CASSYFQGLDSPLHF.

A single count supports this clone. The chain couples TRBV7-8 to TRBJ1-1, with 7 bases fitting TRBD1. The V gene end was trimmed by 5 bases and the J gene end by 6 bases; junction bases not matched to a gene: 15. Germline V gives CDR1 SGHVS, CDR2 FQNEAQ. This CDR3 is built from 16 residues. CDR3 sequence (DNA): TGTGCCAGCAGCGCGCGCCCTCAGGGACAGATCGCTGAAGCTTTCTTT. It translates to CASSARPQGQIAEAFF.

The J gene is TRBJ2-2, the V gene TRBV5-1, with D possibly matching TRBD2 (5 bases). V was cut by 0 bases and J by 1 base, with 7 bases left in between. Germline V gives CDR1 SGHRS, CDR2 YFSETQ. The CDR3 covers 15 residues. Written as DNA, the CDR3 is TGCGCCAGCAGCTTGGACGAGGGGAACACCGGGGAGCTGTTTTTT. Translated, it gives CASSLDEGNTGELFF.

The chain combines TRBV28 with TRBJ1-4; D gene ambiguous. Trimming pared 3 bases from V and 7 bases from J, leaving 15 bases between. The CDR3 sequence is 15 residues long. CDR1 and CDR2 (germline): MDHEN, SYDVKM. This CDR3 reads CASSFLRYAGEKLFF. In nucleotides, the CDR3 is TGTGCCAGCAGTTTTCTCAGGTACGCTGGTGAAAAACTGTTTTTT.

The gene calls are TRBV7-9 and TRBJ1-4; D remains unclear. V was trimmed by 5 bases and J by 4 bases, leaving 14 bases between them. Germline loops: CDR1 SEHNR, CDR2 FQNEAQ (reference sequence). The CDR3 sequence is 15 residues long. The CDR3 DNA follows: TGTGCCAGCAGCCCGAGGAGGGTTTTTAATGAAAAACTGTTTTTT. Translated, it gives CASSPRRVFNEKLFF.

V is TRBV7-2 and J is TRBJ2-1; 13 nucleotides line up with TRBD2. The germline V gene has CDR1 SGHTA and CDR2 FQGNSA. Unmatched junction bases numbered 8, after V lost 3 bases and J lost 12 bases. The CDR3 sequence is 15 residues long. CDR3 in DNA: TGTGCCAGCAGCTTGGGGACCAGGACTAGCGGGAGGCAGTTCTTC. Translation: CASSLGTRTSGRQFF.

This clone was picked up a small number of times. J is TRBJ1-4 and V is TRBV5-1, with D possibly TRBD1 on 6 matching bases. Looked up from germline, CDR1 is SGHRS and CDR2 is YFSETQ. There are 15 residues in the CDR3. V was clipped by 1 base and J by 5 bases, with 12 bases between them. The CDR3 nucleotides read TGCGCCAGCAGCTTGTTCAGGCAGGGGAATGAAAAACTGTTTTTT. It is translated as CASSLFRQGNEKLFF.

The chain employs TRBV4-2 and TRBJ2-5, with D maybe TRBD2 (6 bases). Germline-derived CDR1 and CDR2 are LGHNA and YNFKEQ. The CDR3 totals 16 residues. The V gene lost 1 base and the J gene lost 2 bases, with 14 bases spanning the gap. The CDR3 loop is CASSQVPGVSQETQYF. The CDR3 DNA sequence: TGTGCCAGCAGCCAAGTACCGGGAGTCTCGCAAGAGACCCAGTACTTC.

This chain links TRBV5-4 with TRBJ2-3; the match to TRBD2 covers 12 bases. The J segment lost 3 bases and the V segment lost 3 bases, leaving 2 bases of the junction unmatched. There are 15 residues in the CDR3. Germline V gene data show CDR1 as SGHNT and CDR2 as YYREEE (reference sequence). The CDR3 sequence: CASSSGLAGTDTQYF. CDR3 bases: TGTGCCAGCAGCTCCGGACTAGCGGGGACAGATACGCAGTATTTT.

The CDR3 DNA is TGTGCCTGGATTAGCGGGGGGGCTCCCTACGAGCAGTACTTC. Translated, it gives CAWISGGAPYEQYF. The genes are TRBV30 and TRBJ2-7, with 11 bases identical to TRBD2. CDR1 GTSNPN and CDR2 SVGIG come from the germline V gene (reference sequence). This CDR3 is built from 14 residues. J was trimmed by 2 bases and V by 4 bases; bases with no gene match: 4.

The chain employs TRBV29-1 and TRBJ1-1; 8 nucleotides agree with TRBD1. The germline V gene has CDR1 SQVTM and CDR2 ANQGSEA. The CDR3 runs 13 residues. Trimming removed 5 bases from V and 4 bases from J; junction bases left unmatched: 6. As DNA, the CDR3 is TGCAGCGTTATCGGGACAGGTCGCACTGAAGCTTTCTTT. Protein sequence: CSVIGTGRTEAFF.

CDR3 in amino acids: CASSQRTSGGPYEQYF. The CDR3 DNA is TGTGCCAGCAGTCAGCGGACTAGCGGGGGCCCGTACGAGCAGTACTTC. This rearrangement joins TRBV27 to TRBJ2-7, with 13 bases aligning to TRBD2. From germline, CDR1 is MNHEY and CDR2 SMNVEV (reference sequence). V shed 5 bases, J shed 4 bases, and the junction held 8 bases outside the gene matches. The CDR3 is 16 residues long.

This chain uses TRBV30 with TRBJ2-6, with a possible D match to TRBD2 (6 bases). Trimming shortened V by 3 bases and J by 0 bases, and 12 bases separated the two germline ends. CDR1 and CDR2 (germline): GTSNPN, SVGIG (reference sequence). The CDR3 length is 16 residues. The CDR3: CAWRGGRTSGANVLTF. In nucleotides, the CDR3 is TGTGCCTGGAGGGGGGGACGAACCTCTGGGGCCAACGTCCTGACTTTC.

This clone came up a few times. CDR3: CASSFDRIVNEQYF. As DNA, the CDR3 is TGCGCCAGCAGCTTCGACAGGATCGTCAACGAGCAGTACTTC. The chain combines TRBV5-1 with TRBJ2-7; a possible D gene is TRBD1 (6 bases). V lost 2 bases to trimming and J lost 5 bases, with 14 bases between them. This CDR3 is 14 amino acids long. CDR1 is SGHRS and CDR2 is YFSETQ in the germline V gene.

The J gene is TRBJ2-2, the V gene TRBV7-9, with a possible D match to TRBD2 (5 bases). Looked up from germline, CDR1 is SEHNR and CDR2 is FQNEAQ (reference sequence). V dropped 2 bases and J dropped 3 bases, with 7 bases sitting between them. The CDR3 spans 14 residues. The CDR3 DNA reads TGTGCCAGCAGCTTAAGCGGTTACACCGGGGAGCTGTTTTTT. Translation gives CASSLSGYTGELFF.